Included here is one TCR beta chain sequence, with context. The junction shows a germline mismatch at one end, possibly a read error. Each 20-30 mg portion of unsorted bulk tissue served as the source for co-extraction of RNA and DNA. These data originate in a study of tumor-infiltrating lymphocytes in primary liver carcinoma. Per the germline V gene, CDR1 is MNHNS and CDR2 is SASEGT. The CDR3 extends over 13 amino acids. TCR beta cDNA came from roughly 0.45 ug total RNA, primed with a constant-region primer. Libraries for TCR beta were built through three nested multiplex PCR rounds, which together made up a slightly modified ARM-PCR procedure. PCR rounds one and two used TRBV1-TRBV30 forward primers with a C-beta reverse primer for roughly 10 cycles each. From the multiplex PCR reads, TCRdb called clonotypes with MiXCR, one entry per CDR3 protein. In the table there are fewer than 250,000 distinct CDR3 sequences, 85% of which are singletons.

The sequence was collected from a man in his forties with primary liver carcinoma and hepatitis B virus infection. This sequence joins TRBV6-1 and TRBJ1-2; 7 nucleotides match TRBD1. The sequenced sample consisted of tumor tissue from primary liver carcinoma. The CDR3 DNA reads as TGTGCCAGCAATACGGGACAGTCATATGGCTGCACCTTC. This encodes CASNTGQSYGCTF.